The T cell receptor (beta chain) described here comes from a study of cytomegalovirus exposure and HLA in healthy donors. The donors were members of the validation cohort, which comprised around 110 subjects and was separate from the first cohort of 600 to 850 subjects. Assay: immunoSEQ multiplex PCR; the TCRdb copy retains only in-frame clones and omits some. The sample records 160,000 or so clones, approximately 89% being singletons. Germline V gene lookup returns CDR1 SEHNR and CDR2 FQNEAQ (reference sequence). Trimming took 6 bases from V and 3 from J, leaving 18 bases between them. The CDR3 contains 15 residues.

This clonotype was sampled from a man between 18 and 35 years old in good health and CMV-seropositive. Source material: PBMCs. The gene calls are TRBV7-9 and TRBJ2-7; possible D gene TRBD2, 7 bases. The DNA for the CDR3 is TGTGCCAGCAGTCTAGGGGGGGTAACAGTCTACGAGCAGTACTTC. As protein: CASSLGGVTVYEQYF.